The subject of this entry is one T cell receptor beta chain. Its target antigen remains unknown. Qualities for individual bases were not recorded, and no much larger clone is one base off. V loses 4 bases, J loses 2 bases, and the germline ends lie 8 bases apart. Looking up the germline V gene yields CDR1 KGHSH and CDR2 LQKENI. The CDR3 covers 14 residues, taking in both the cysteine and the phenylalanine. CDR3 DNA is the only sequence kept; it has 42 bases, read in frame from the first base. This sample is part of a study of blood T cell repertoires in COVID-19 (dated by TCRdb to about 2020). For the study in its entirety: Collaborator samples came from the United States, Italy and Spain and covered acute and convalescent phases of COVID-19. The prospective study material was composed of cDNA or gDNA derived from T cells, B-cell-depleted T cells, or PBMCs. Deeply sampled blood TCRbeta repertoires from subjects exposed to, actively infected with, or recovered from COVID-19 were included in the dataset. The repertoires were made available in a free public database intended to serve as a resource for research on the immune response to SARS-CoV-2. Samples were obtained from the ongoing ImmuneRACE study (first 160 participants) and from over 1,000 subjects provided by 6 global collaborators. Nearly every sample came with metadata listing a de-identified subject ID, COVID-19 status, age in years and sex. Where available, HLA class I and class II types were taken from metadata supplied by the sample provider and were not determined by assay-based typing.

Collaborating institutions collected whole blood in K2EDTA tubes following their own protocols. For TCRbeta analysis, collaborators shipped samples in one of three forms: frozen whole blood, isolated PBMCs, or DNA extracted from either of those sample types. TCRbeta CDR3 regions were amplified from genomic DNA using the immunoSEQ Assay, a bias-controlled multiplex PCR. In the authors' own workflow: The number of nucleated cells in each sample was estimated by amplification of reference gene primers within the assay. To quantify the absolute abundance of each unique TCRbeta CDR3 rearrangement, sequence reads were collapsed and filtered. For each sample, productive Simpson clonality was calculated as the square root of Simpson's diversity index over productive rearrangements. Entries here come from immuneACCESS through TCRdb and include only in-frame sequences with V and J called. Some clones fail to appear in such tables; in the studies checked, an unresolved V gene covers under half of the shortfall, and the cause of the remainder is unknown. V, J and clone size are those of that table, while D and trimming were read from the DNA. This sample has 65,000 to 90,000 clones in its table, and approximately 86% of those were observed once. The ten top clones hold around a fifth of the sample.

What the authors observed across the whole study: How much clinical and demographic metadata was included differed by source and by participant, and the metadata was provided uncurated.

Material for sequencing was peripheral blood. The receptor was isolated from an elderly woman in a cohort sampled during active or convalescent COVID-19. Rearrangement joined TRBV18 to TRBJ2-2; the D gene is possibly TRBD2, with 6 bases matching. The nucleotide sequence reads as follows: TGTGCCAGCTCACGGGACTTAAACACCGGGGAGCTGTTTTTT. The encoded protein is CASSRDLNTGELFF.